Listed below are T cell receptor beta chains from one sample, sequenced in a study of T cells after yellow fever vaccination. Using its own MiXCR run on the 5' RACE reads, TCRdb lists one record per CDR3 protein. This sample has 500,000 to 650,000 distinct CDR3 sequences, with approximately 13% found just once. Sequencing used PBMCs, obtained on the day of the yellow fever booster vaccination. Every receptor here comes from a man aged 25-45 years who received the YFV17D yellow fever vaccine. Both conserved end residues are part of each CDR3. Each record gives: D gene, clone size, J gene, V gene, CDR3 protein, CDR3 DNA. The D gene is left open where the match is weak. Size values are once, few and many counts, or a class for expanded clones, and some rows have none.

>TRBD1|few|TRBJ2-4|TRBV20-1
CSARVQGRVAKNIQYF
TGCAGTGCTAGAGTACAGGGGAGAGTAGCCAAAAACATTCAGTACTTC
>.|.|TRBJ2-7|TRBV12-3/TRBV12-4
CASRKQGTTYEQYF
TGCGCCAGCAGGAAACAGGGAACCACCTACGAGCAGTACTTC
>.|.|TRBJ1-4|TRBV28
CASSPPGRHEKLFF
TGTGCCAGCAGTCCCCCGGGCCGACATGAAAAACTGTTTTTT
>TRBD1|.|TRBJ1-2|TRBV7-2
CASSRQGRGYTF
TGTGCCAGCAGTCGACAGGGGAGAGGCTACACCTTC
>TRBD2|.|TRBJ2-1|TRBV11-3
CASSPRTSGGYNEQFF
TGTGCCAGCAGCCCAAGGACTAGCGGGGGTTACAATGAGCAGTTCTTC
>TRBD2|.|TRBJ2-7|TRBV20-1
CSARGDQAGVGEQYF
TGCAGTGCTAGGGGGGACCAGGCGGGAGTTGGCGAGCAGTACTTC
>.|few|TRBJ2-7|TRBV5-1
CASRKGGEQYF
TGCGCCAGCAGGAAGGGGGGCGAGCAGTACTTC
>.|.|TRBJ2-2|TRBV10-1
CASSDDLLEAGELFF
TGCGCCAGCAGTGATGACCTCCTTGAGGCCGGGGAGCTGTTTTTT
>TRBD2|few|TRBJ2-6|TRBV29-1
CSVVGLAGRSGANVLTF
TGCAGCGTTGTAGGGCTAGCGGGTCGCTCTGGGGCCAACGTCCTGACTTTC
>TRBD2|.|TRBJ2-1|TRBV7-2
CASSLVREAYNEQFF
TGTGCCAGCAGCTTAGTCCGGGAGGCCTACAATGAGCAGTTCTTC
>.|few|TRBJ1-1|TRBV10-3
CAINTGTEAFF
TGTGCCATCAACACCGGGACGGAAGCTTTCTTT
>.|.|TRBJ2-5|TRBV4-2
CASSHPGGGVQETQYF
TGTGCCAGCAGCCATCCCGGGGGCGGGGTACAAGAGACCCAGTACTTC
>.|.|TRBJ2-7|TRBV27
CASSLSWNSYEQYF
TGTGCCAGCAGTTTATCGTGGAACTCCTACGAGCAGTACTTC
>TRBD2|few|TRBJ2-1|TRBV29-1
CSVEGTSGMSGNNEQFF
TGCAGCGTTGAAGGGACTAGCGGGATGTCTGGAAACAATGAGCAGTTCTTC
>TRBD1|.|TRBJ2-1|TRBV29-1
CSVEPDRAYEQFF
TGCAGCGTTGAACCGGACAGGGCCTATGAGCAGTTCTTC
>.|once|TRBJ2-7|TRBV20-1
CSFIPGDRKYEQYF
TGCAGTTTTATACCGGGAGACAGAAAATACGAGCAGTACTTC
>.|many|TRBJ2-1|TRBV12-3/TRBV12-4
CASSLGPVGNEQFF
TGTGCCAGCAGTTTAGGCCCTGTTGGGAATGAGCAGTTCTTC
>TRBD1|.|TRBJ2-2|TRBV29-1
CSVGGATGATTGELFF
TGCAGCGTTGGGGGGGCGACAGGGGCGACCACCGGGGAGCTGTTTTTT
>.|few|TRBJ2-7|TRBV21-1
CASSKGRPLSGTGSKEQYF
TGTGCCAGCAGCAAAGGACGCCCCCTGTCCGGGACAGGTAGCAAGGAGCAGTACTTC
>TRBD1|.|TRBJ2-1|TRBV20-1
CSARDIGGQTVDEQFF
TGCAGTGCTAGAGACATAGGGGGACAGACTGTCGATGAGCAGTTCTTC
>.|few|TRBJ2-1|TRBV6-5
CASSYDKGGWSRSYNEQFF
TGTGCCAGCAGTTACGATAAGGGTGGATGGAGTAGATCTTACAATGAGCAGTTCTTC
>.|.|TRBJ2-1|TRBV7-8
CASSRPGVGGTTTSEQFF
TGTGCCAGCAGCCGGCCCGGTGTAGGGGGGACCACGACATCTGAGCAGTTCTTC
>TRBD1|few|TRBJ2-1|TRBV11-3
CASSLGGTGDEFF
TGTGCCAGCAGCTTAGGAGGGACAGGGGATGAGTTCTTC
>.|.|TRBJ1-1|TRBV7-6
CASSLEPSGNTEAFF
TGTGCCAGCAGCTTAGAACCTTCGGGGAACACTGAAGCTTTCTTT
>.|few|TRBJ1-5|TRBV7-8
CASSRTGLPQPQHF
TGTGCCAGCAGCCGAACAGGGCTGCCTCAGCCCCAGCATTTT
>.|.|TRBJ2-1|TRBV6-5
CASSYSSQGPSRFNEQFF
TGTGCCAGCAGTTACTCGAGTCAGGGCCCCAGTAGGTTCAATGAGCAGTTCTTC
>.|.|TRBJ2-2|TRBV10-3
CAISESPAHTGELFF
TGTGCCATCTCAGAATCCCCAGCCCACACCGGGGAGCTGTTTTTT
>.|few|TRBJ2-2|TRBV24-1
CATSERTVGTGELFF
TGTGCCACCAGTGAAAGGACTGTAGGAACCGGGGAGCTGTTTTTT
>.|many|TRBJ2-7|TRBV4-2
CASSQARYEGSYEQYF
TGTGCCAGCAGCCAAGCCCGATACGAGGGCTCCTACGAGCAGTACTTC
>.|.|TRBJ2-5|TRBV11-2
CASSVSRRGQDLF
TGTGCCAGCAGCGTCTCAAGGAGGGGCCAAGATCTATTC
>.|few|TRBJ1-4|TRBV5-1
CASKGSGREKLFF
TGCGCCAGCAAAGGGAGCGGGCGAGAAAAACTGTTTTTT
>.|.|TRBJ1-2|TRBV5-1
CASSLAVRGGSGYTF
TGCGCCAGCAGCTTGGCAGTCAGGGGCGGATCTGGCTACACCTTC